The 32 T cell receptor beta chains below were found in one sample sequenced in a study of technical replicates of blood from several donors. Sequenced by immunoSEQ multiplex PCR; TCRdb stores in-frame clones only, minus some. The top ten hold around 0.3% of the sample, which has approximately 92,000 clones, 90% to 95% seen once. The sequenced sample was T cells isolated from PBMCs. Receptors were obtained from a human donor in good health.

The CDR3 nucleotides are TGTGCCAGCAGCAAGTTAGCGGATTCCTCTGGGGCCAACGTCCTGACTTTC. Translated, it gives CASSKLADSSGANVLTF. This chain links TRBV7-2 with TRBJ2-6; D is possibly TRBD2 (6 bases). This CDR3 is 17 amino acids long. Germline V gene data show CDR1 as SGHTA and CDR2 as FQGNSA. Trimming shortened V by 5 bases and J by 0 bases, and 14 bases separated the two germline ends.

This clone was found once. The chain links TRBV5-1 to TRBJ1-5; possibly TRBD1 for D (5 bases). This CDR3 comprises 15 residues. Germline V CDR1 and CDR2: SGHRS, YFSETQ. V was shortened by 5 bases and J by 5 bases, with 17 bases between the two germline ends. The CDR3 DNA follows: TGCGCCAGCAGTGAAAGGACGGGACTGGATCAGCCCCAGCATTTT. It codes for CASSERTGLDQPQHF.

J is TRBJ1-1 and V is TRBV7-9; TRBD1 agrees at 8 bases. In germline, CDR1 is SEHNR, CDR2 FQNEAQ (reference sequence). J gave up 10 bases and V 3 bases, and 13 bases lay outside the gene matches. The CDR3 is 15 amino acids. CDR3 DNA sequence: TGTGCCAGCAGCTTTAGACAGGGGCAGCTTTGGGGAGCTTTCTTT. Protein: CASSFRQGQLWGAFF. The entire variable domain, with the rest obtained from reference TRBV7-9 and TRBJ1-1, is as follows: DTGVSQNPRHKITKRGQNVTFRCDPISEHNRLYWYRQTLGQGPEFLTYFQNEAQLEKSRLLSDRFSAERPKGSFSTLEIQRTEQGDSAMYLCASSFRQGQLWGAFFGQGTRLTVV.

The rearrangement joins TRBV5-1 to TRBJ1-4, with D possibly being TRBD1 (6 bases). In germline, CDR1 is SGHRS, CDR2 YFSETQ. The V and J ends lost 2 bases and 0 bases respectively, with 11 bases between them. CDR3 length: 16 amino acids. In nucleotides, the CDR3 is TGCGCCAGCAGCTTCGGACAGTCTCCAACTAATGAAAAACTGTTTTTT. Translated, it gives CASSFGQSPTNEKLFF. Combining the CDR3 with reference TRBV5-1 and TRBJ1-4 gives the whole variable domain KAGVTQTPRYLIKTRGQQVTLSCSPISGHRSVSWYQQTPGQGLQFLFEYFSETQRNKGNFPGRFSGRQFSNSRSEMNVSTLELGDSALYLCASSFGQSPTNEKLFFGSGTQLSVL.

V usage is TRBV7-9 and J usage is TRBJ2-7; 7 bases line up with TRBD1. The J segment lost 4 bases and the V segment lost 5 bases, leaving 5 bases of the junction unmatched. The germline gives CDR1 SEHNR, CDR2 FQNEAQ (reference sequence). The CDR3 extends over 13 amino acids. CDR3 sequence reads: CASSARQGYEQYF. The CDR3 bases are TGTGCCAGCAGCGCCCGACAGGGTTACGAGCAGTACTTC.

The V and J genes are TRBV5-1 and TRBJ2-1; TRBD2 aligns across 10 bases. Trimming at V came to 5 bases and at J to 3 bases, leaving 8 bases not matched to a gene. The CDR3 runs to 16 residues. Germline lookup yields CDR1 SGHRS and CDR2 YFSETQ. CDR3 in amino acids: CASRGPSGSSYNEQFF. The CDR3 coding sequence is TGCGCCAGCAGAGGCCCTAGCGGGAGCAGCTACAATGAGCAGTTCTTC.

The chain uses TRBV9 and TRBJ2-3; 9 nucleotides line up with TRBD2. V lost 4 bases, J lost 3 bases, and 6 bases stayed unmatched. The CDR3 contains 15 residues. Looked up from germline, CDR1 is SGDLS and CDR2 is YYNGEE. CDR3 in DNA: TGTGCCAGCAGCCTCGGCCTAGCGGGGACAGATACGCAGTATTTT. It specifies CASSLGLAGTDTQYF. Complete variable domain (other parts from reference TRBV9 and TRBJ2-3): DSGVTQTPKHLITATGQRVTLRCSPRSGDLSVYWYQQSLDQGLQFLIQYYNGEERAKGNILERFSAQQFPDLHSELNLSSLELGDSALYFCASSLGLAGTDTQYFGPGTRLTVL.

This chain joins TRBV5-1 and TRBJ1-5; D possibly corresponds to TRBD1 (5 bases). The CDR3 is made up of 15 amino acids. Germline V gives CDR1 SGHRS, CDR2 YFSETQ. Trimming shortened V by 4 bases and J by 0 bases, and 11 bases separated the two germline ends. The CDR3 DNA sequence: TGCGCCAGCAGCCGGTGGGGGGATAGCAATCAGCCCCAGCATTTT. As protein: CASSRWGDSNQPQHF.

This chain connects TRBV4-1 to TRBJ2-7; 9 positions match TRBD2. Germline lookup yields CDR1 MGHRA and CDR2 YSYEKL. There are 16 residues in the CDR3. V trimming: 0 bases; J trimming: 3 bases; junction bases outside the gene matches: 6. The CDR3 here is CASSQERTSAYYEQYF. The CDR3 DNA reads as TGCGCCAGCAGCCAAGAGAGGACTAGCGCATACTACGAGCAGTACTTC.

Concerning this clone itself: The same CDR3 arises from other DNA sequences in this sample as well. This rearrangement joins TRBV5-1 to TRBJ2-1; perhaps TRBD2 as D (5 bases). Germline CDR1 and CDR2: SGHRS and YFSETQ. CDR3 length equals 15 residues. Trimming shortened V by 1 base and J by 0 bases, and 8 bases separated the two germline ends. The chain's CDR3 is CASSLIGVSYNEQFF. CDR3 nucleotide sequence: TGCGCCAGCAGCTTGATCGGGGTCTCCTACAATGAGCAGTTCTTC.

This sequence joins TRBV6-5 and TRBJ1-2; tentative D call: TRBD1 (5 bases). The germline gives CDR1 MNHEY, CDR2 SVGAGI. The CDR3 is 14 amino acids. CDR3: CATRGSSTNYGYTF. The CDR3, as DNA: TGTGCTACACGGGGGTCGTCGACTAACTATGGCTACACCTTC.

The V and J genes are TRBV5-1 and TRBJ1-4; a weak D match, TRBD1 (5 bases). The CDR3 is made up of 14 amino acids. V was trimmed by 3 bases and J by 1 base, leaving 7 bases between them. Per the germline V gene, CDR1 is SGHRS and CDR2 is YFSETQ. CDR3 nucleotide sequence: TGCGCCAGCAGCTGGGGGGGAACTAATGAAAAACTGTTTTTT. Protein sequence: CASSWGGTNEKLFF. The full variable domain, completed using reference TRBV5-1 and TRBJ1-4, is KAGVTQTPRYLIKTRGQQVTLSCSPISGHRSVSWYQQTPGQGLQFLFEYFSETQRNKGNFPGRFSGRQFSNSRSEMNVSTLELGDSALYLCASSWGGTNEKLFFGSGTQLSVL.

This sequence joins TRBV18 and TRBJ1-1, with 9 positions matching TRBD1. Germline CDR1 and CDR2: KGHSH and LQKENI. The CDR3 consists of 16 residues. Germline trimming cut 5 bases from V and 2 bases from J; bases unmatched to any gene: 9. The CDR3: CASSRGGQGLNTEAFF. CDR3 nucleotides: TGTGCCAGCTCAAGAGGGGGACAGGGCCTAAACACTGAAGCTTTCTTT.

J is TRBJ2-7 and V is TRBV30; D possibly corresponds to TRBD2 (5 bases). The germline CDR1 and CDR2 sequences are GTSNPN and SVGIG (reference sequence). Trimming removed 4 bases at V and 6 bases at J, with 16 bases between. CDR3 size: 13 residues. The CDR3 sequence is CAWTLGGTGEQYF. In DNA, the CDR3 is TGTGCCTGGACTCTAGGAGGTACGGGCGAGCAGTACTTC.

The chain carries TRBV11-2 and TRBJ2-7, with 11 bases identical to TRBD2. Germline lookup yields CDR1 SGHAT and CDR2 FQNNGV. The CDR3 is 13 amino acids. Trimming took 10 bases from V and 0 from J; bases not matched to a gene: 2. As DNA, the CDR3 is TGTGCCATCGGGACTAGCGGCTCCTACGAGCAGTACTTC. Translation: CAIGTSGSYEQYF.

The rearrangement uses TRBV19 and TRBJ2-2; no clear D. Germline V gene sequence: CDR1 LNHDA, CDR2 SQIVND (reference sequence). V shed 2 bases and J shed 0 bases, with 16 bases lying between them. The length of the CDR3 is 18 residues. CDR3 bases: TGTGCCAGTAGTATAAGTTTCTGGAACAGAGCGAACACCGGGGAGCTGTTTTTT. This sequence encodes CASSISFWNRANTGELFF.

The CDR3 nucleotides are TGTGCCAGCAGTCATCCCGGGAGCAGCAATGAGCAGTTCTTC. It is translated as CASSHPGSSNEQFF. The chain combines TRBV28 with TRBJ2-1; D possibly corresponds to TRBD2 (6 bases). The germline V and J ends were trimmed by 5 bases and 6 bases, with 14 bases remaining between them. CDR1 and CDR2 (germline): MDHEN, SYDVKM. This CDR3 spans 14 amino acids.

The chain has TRBV4-3 and TRBJ2-7, with TRBD1 matching 8 bases. The length of the CDR3 is 15 residues. CDR1 and CDR2 from the germline V gene are LGHNA and YSLEER. Unmatched junction bases numbered 11, after V lost 4 bases and J lost 6 bases. The CDR3 loop reads CASSPLTGTGSEQYF. DNA of the CDR3: TGCGCCAGCAGCCCGCTCACCGGGACAGGTTCCGAGCAGTACTTC.

The rearrangement uses TRBV7-9 and TRBJ2-1, with 7 bases lining up with TRBD1. CDR1 and CDR2 (germline): SEHNR, FQNEAQ (reference sequence). The CDR3 totals 15 residues. With V trimmed by 2 bases and J by 0 bases, 1 base remained unmatched. The DNA for the CDR3 is TGTGCCAGCAGCTTAAGGGACAGCTCCTACAATGAGCAGTTCTTC. This sequence encodes CASSLRDSSYNEQFF.

This sequence joins TRBV27 and TRBJ2-7; no clear D. The CDR3 totals 17 residues. V dropped 0 bases and J dropped 1 base, with 16 bases sitting between them. CDR1 is MNHEY, CDR2 SMNVEV, per germline (reference sequence). The CDR3 nucleotides are TGTGCCAGCAGTTTATCGTTTTCCAGGTTTGGTTCCTACGAGCAGTACTTC. Translation: CASSLSFSRFGSYEQYF.

The chain has TRBV27 and TRBJ2-2; D gene unclear. Germline CDR1 is MNHEY and CDR2 is SMNVEV (reference sequence). V lost 1 base and J 4 bases, leaving 10 bases between the germline ends. The CDR3 runs to 15 residues. CDR3 in DNA: TGTGCCAGCAGTTTATACTGGAGCGCCACCGGGGAGCTGTTTTTT. It specifies CASSLYWSATGELFF.

The chain uses TRBV4-2 and TRBJ2-1; the D is unclear. V lost 2 bases and J 5 bases, leaving 7 bases between the germline ends. The CDR3 has 13 residues. Germline values: CDR1 LGHNA, CDR2 YNFKEQ. The CDR3 nucleotides are TGTGCCAGCAGCCAACTACTCGACAATGAGCAGTTCTTC. This gives the protein CASSQLLDNEQFF.

This chain joins TRBV2 and TRBJ2-5, with 10 bases lining up with TRBD2. Germline V gene data show CDR1 as SNHLY and CDR2 as FYNNEI. The trim removed 4 bases at V and 7 bases at J, leaving 3 bases unmatched. The CDR3 has 13 residues. CDR3 loop: CASSVSSGGTQYF. The DNA of the CDR3 is TGTGCCAGCAGTGTGTCTAGCGGGGGGACCCAGTACTTC. The variable domain in full, completed from reference TRBV2 and TRBJ2-5, reads EPEVTQTPSHQVTQMGQEVILRCVPISNHLYFYWYRQILGQKVEFLVSFYNNEISEKSEIFDDQFSVERPDGSNFTLKIRSTKLEDSAMYFCASSVSSGGTQYFGPGTRLLVL.

This chain links TRBV14 with TRBJ2-7; maybe TRBD1 (5 bases). Germline V gene data show CDR1 as SGHDN and CDR2 as FVKESK. Trimming took 1 base from V and 5 from J, leaving 12 bases between them. CDR3 length: 14 residues. CDR3 loop: CASSQATTEHEQYF. Written as DNA, the CDR3 is TGTGCCAGCAGCCAAGCAACGACAGAGCACGAGCAGTACTTC.

The V and J genes are TRBV7-2 and TRBJ2-7, with 7 bases lining up with TRBD1. The germline gives CDR1 SGHTA, CDR2 FQGNSA. The CDR3 covers 13 residues. J gave up 3 bases and V 5 bases, and 4 bases lay outside the gene matches. CDR3 in DNA: TGTGCCAGCAGCCCGGGACAGTTCTACGAGCAGTACTTC. It encodes CASSPGQFYEQYF. Using reference TRBV7-2 and TRBJ2-7 for the parts outside the CDR3, the full variable domain is GAGVSQSPSNKVTEKGKDVELRCDPISGHTALYWYRQSLGQGLEFLIYFQGNSAPDKSGLPSDRFSAERTGGSVSTLTIQRTQQEDSAVYLCASSPGQFYEQYFGPGTRLTVT.

The sample holds one count of this clone. The chain uses TRBV9 and TRBJ2-1, with a possible D match to TRBD2 (6 bases). Germline loops: CDR1 SGDLS, CDR2 YYNGEE. The CDR3 length is 19 residues. V lost 7 bases to trimming and J lost 7 bases, with 33 bases between them. The DNA for the CDR3 is TGTGCCAGCTCTTCCTCGTTTAATCCCCGGGAGACCCAGAGTAATGAGCAGTTCTTC. This translates into CASSSSFNPRETQSNEQFF.

CDR3 sequence (DNA): TGTGCCAGCAGCCGTGGCGGCGGTAGCACCGGGGAGCTGTTTTTT. This gives the protein CASSRGGGSTGELFF. The V gene is TRBV7-9, the J gene TRBJ2-2; D not resolved. The germline CDR1 and CDR2 sequences are SEHNR and FQNEAQ (reference sequence). The CDR3 runs to 15 residues. V shed 5 bases and J shed 4 bases, with 14 bases lying between them.

The V call is TRBV18, the J call TRBJ2-3; D gene uncertain. Deletions cut 2 bases from V and 1 base from J, with 10 bases between. Germline-derived CDR1 and CDR2 are KGHSH and LQKENI. This CDR3 comprises 15 residues. DNA for the CDR3: TGTGCCAGCTCACCAATATCGCAGGGCACAGATACGCAGTATTTT. Amino acids: CASSPISQGTDTQYF. The complete variable domain, with remaining parts taken from reference TRBV18 and TRBJ2-3, reads NAGVMQNPRHLVRRRGQEARLRCSPMKGHSHVYWYRQLPEEGLKFMVYLQKENIIDESGMPKERFSAEFPKEGPSILRIQQVVRGDSAAYFCASSPISQGTDTQYFGPGTRLTVL.

The chain employs TRBV5-1 and TRBJ1-1, with TRBD1 identical over 8 bases. Germline-derived CDR1 and CDR2 are SGHRS and YFSETQ. V was clipped by 2 bases and J by 7 bases; unmatched bases: 7. This CDR3 is 14 amino acids long. The DNA for the CDR3 is TGCGCCAGCAGCTTTGGTGCGACAGGGGTTGAAGCTTTCTTT. It encodes CASSFGATGVEAFF.

This chain connects TRBV9 to TRBJ1-5; the D gene is possibly TRBD1 (6 bases). Trimming stripped 4 bases from V and 5 bases from J, with 7 bases between. The CDR3 runs 12 residues. Germline V gene lookup returns CDR1 SGDLS and CDR2 YYNGEE. CDR3 in amino acids: CASSQGYQPQHF. The CDR3 DNA follows: TGTGCCAGCAGCCAGGGGTATCAGCCCCAGCATTTT. The full variable domain, with the rest looked up from reference TRBV9 and TRBJ1-5, is DSGVTQTPKHLITATGQRVTLRCSPRSGDLSVYWYQQSLDQGLQFLIQYYNGEERAKGNILERFSAQQFPDLHSELNLSSLELGDSALYFCASSQGYQPQHFGDGTRLSIL.

The V call is TRBV4-3, the J call TRBJ2-7; maybe TRBD2 (6 bases). V was trimmed by 0 bases and J by 2 bases, leaving 14 bases between them. CDR3 size: 16 residues. Germline V gene data show CDR1 as LGHNA and CDR2 as YSLEER. The CDR3 here is CASSQDVGGETYEQYF. DNA for the CDR3: TGCGCCAGCAGCCAAGATGTGGGGGGTGAAACCTACGAGCAGTACTTC.

This clone occurred once. This chain joins TRBV5-1 and TRBJ2-3, with 13 positions matching TRBD2. CDR3 size: 17 residues. V was pared by 4 bases and J by 6 bases, with 11 bases of the junction left unmatched. From germline, CDR1 is SGHRS and CDR2 YFSETQ. The CDR3 here is CASSRPTSGRLADTQYF. For the CDR3, the DNA is TGCGCCAGCAGCAGACCGACTAGCGGGAGGCTCGCGGATACGCAGTATTTT.